Below, one TCR beta chain is given with its context. Its antigen is still unknown. The sample holds no much larger clone one base away, and base qualities are not on file. The sample originates from a study of blood T cell repertoires in COVID-19 (dated by TCRdb to the early 2020s). Looking at the study overall: Collaborator samples came from the United States, Italy and Spain and covered acute and convalescent phases of COVID-19. The prospective study material was composed of cDNA or gDNA derived from T cells, B-cell-depleted T cells, or PBMCs. The dataset comprised deeply sampled blood TCRbeta repertoires from subjects exposed to, actively infected with, or recovered from COVID-19. The repertoires were made available in a free public database intended to serve as a resource for research on the immune response to SARS-CoV-2. The samples were drawn from the first 160 participants of the ongoing ImmuneRACE study and from 1,200 or so subjects provided by 6 global collaborators. Sample metadata almost always included a de-identified subject ID, COVID-19 status, age in years and sex. Where available, HLA class I and class II types were taken from metadata supplied by the sample provider and were not determined by assay-based typing.

TCRbeta CDR3 regions were amplified from genomic DNA by means of the immunoSEQ Assay, a bias-controlled multiplex PCR. Under the source paper's analysis protocol: The number of nucleated cells in each sample was estimated from the amplification of reference gene primers within the assay. To quantify the absolute abundance of each unique TCRbeta CDR3 rearrangement, sequence reads were collapsed and filtered. For each sample, productive Simpson clonality was calculated by taking the square root of Simpson's diversity index across productive rearrangements. In TCRdb, the immuneACCESS table is reduced to in-frame sequences with V and J assigned. These tables do not hold every clone; where another copy was compared, an unresolved V gene accounts for under half, and the others remain unexplained. V, J and clone size are those of that table, while D and trimming were read from the DNA. The sample has about 130,000 clones on record, about 80% of them singletons. Jointly, the top ten make up over 9% of the sample.

V and J are truncated by 4 bases and 0 bases respectively, leaving an intervening sequence of 15 bases. From its cysteine to its phenylalanine, the CDR3 spans 17 amino acids. Only the CDR3 portion is preserved as DNA: 51 bases, with reading frame beginning at the first base. CDR1 and CDR2 are read off the germline V gene (reference sequence) as SEHNR and FQNEAQ. Study-level results and caveats: How much clinical and demographic metadata was included differed by source and by participant, and the metadata was provided uncurated.

Whole blood was collected in K2EDTA tubes by collaborating institutions according to the institutions' own protocols. For TCRbeta analysis, collaborators shipped samples as frozen whole blood, isolated PBMCs, or DNA extracted from either of those sample types. The receptor chain draws on TRBV7-9 and TRBJ2-2; the D gene is possibly TRBD2, with 6 bases matching. The origin of this receptor is a woman aged 55-69 years with acute or convalescent COVID-19. The sample consisted of peripheral blood. The sequenced DNA is TGTGCCAGCAGCTCCCCGCGGACTAACGCGAACACCGGGGAGCTGTTTTTT. It translates to CASSSPRTNANTGELFF.